A selection of T cell receptor beta chains follows, all from one sample in a study of blood T cells in healthy people across ages. One entry per CDR3 protein results from TCRdb running MiXCR on the 5' RACE reads. The data show 1,300,000 or so distinct CDR3 sequences, around 55% seen once. Sequenced: blood. These receptors were collected from a man aged 18 to 30 in good health. Each CDR3 is given with its conserved first and last residue. A D gene is named only where the DNA matches it firmly. Clone size, where shown, is once, few, many, or a class for clones that have expanded.

D gene	clone size	V gene	J gene	CDR3 DNA	CDR3 protein
NA	NA	TRBV5-1	TRBJ1-1	TGCGCCAGCAGCCGGGAGGGGCCTGCTCCAGCTTTCTTT	CASSREGPAPAFF
NA	NA	TRBV7-9	TRBJ2-1	TGTGCCAGCAGCCCCGCCAAGAGGTTTCGGCTAAATGAGCAGTTCTTC	CASSPAKRFRLNEQFF
TRBD1	NA	TRBV28	TRBJ2-3	TGTGCCAGCAGTATCAGACAGGGGGGCCAGTATTTT	CASSIRQGGQYF
TRBD2	NA	TRBV28	TRBJ2-5	TGTGCCAGCAGTTCTCCCCGGGGGGGAGAGACCCAGTACTTC	CASSSPRGGETQYF
TRBD1	NA	TRBV20-1	TRBJ1-1	TGCAGTGCTATCGGGACAGGGGGTTATACTGAAGCTTTCTTT	CSAIGTGGYTEAFF
NA	few	TRBV27	TRBJ2-5	TGTGCCAGCAGAGAGACACTAGGGTCCCAAGAGACCCAGTACTTC	CASRETLGSQETQYF
TRBD2	NA	TRBV5-1	TRBJ2-5	TGCGCCAGCAGCCTATCGGGACTAGCGGGAGTGGGAGAGACCCAGTACTTC	CASSLSGLAGVGETQYF
TRBD2	NA	TRBV6-5	TRBJ2-3	TGTGCCAGCAGTTACGTGGCGGGGGAGCACACAGATACGCAGTATTTT	CASSYVAGEHTDTQYF
NA	NA	TRBV20-1	TRBJ1-2	TGCAGTGCTAGGATCAGGGTGGACTATGGCTACACCTTC	CSARIRVDYGYTF
NA	NA	TRBV6-2/TRBV6-3	TRBJ2-3	TGTGCCAGCAGTCCAACAGGGAGCGGAGATACGCAGTATTTT	CASSPTGSGDTQYF
NA	few	TRBV5-6	TRBJ2-7	TGTGCCAGCAGCTTGGGGGGTGACCAGTACTTC	CASSLGGDQYF
TRBD2	NA	TRBV2	TRBJ2-7	TGTGCCAGCAGATACCCTAGCGGGGACGAGCAGTACTTC	CASRYPSGDEQYF
NA	NA	TRBV28	TRBJ2-1	TGTGCCAGCAGTTTATTCTCCAGGGACAATGAGCAGTTCTTC	CASSLFSRDNEQFF
NA	NA	TRBV14	TRBJ1-6	TGTGCCAGCAGCCAAGCCTTCGGCGAGGTTTCACCCCTCCACTTT	CASSQAFGEVSPLHF
NA	few	TRBV7-8	TRBJ2-3	TGTGCCAGCAGCTTAAGAGGGCGAGACACAGATACGCAGTATTTT	CASSLRGRDTDTQYF
NA	NA	TRBV4-1	TRBJ2-4	TGCGCCAGCAGCCAGGACCGGGACGGAACCAAAAACATTCAGTACTTC	CASSQDRDGTKNIQYF
TRBD2	NA	TRBV27	TRBJ2-6	TGTGCCAGCTCGGGACTAGCAGTCTCTGGGGCCGACGTCCTGACTTTC	CASSGLAVSGADVLTF
NA	NA	TRBV7-2	TRBJ2-6	TGTGCCAGCAGCTTAGGAATGGTTCCAGGGGCCAACGTCCTGACTTTC	CASSLGMVPGANVLTF
NA	NA	TRBV27	TRBJ1-1	TGTGCCAGCAGTCTATTCCAGGGGAGGACTGAAGCTTTCTTT	CASSLFQGRTEAFF
NA	NA	TRBV7-2	TRBJ1-2	TGTGCCAGCAGCTCACAGGGTCGCACTCTGGAGTATGGCTACACCTTC	CASSSQGRTLEYGYTF
TRBD1	NA	TRBV6-2/TRBV6-3	TRBJ2-3	TGTGCCAGCAGCCCAGCGGGACAGGGGACGCAAACGCAGTATTTT	CASSPAGQGTQTQYF
TRBD1	NA	TRBV20-1	TRBJ2-1	TGCAGTGCTAGAGATGACAGGGACCACAATGAGCAGTTCTTC	CSARDDRDHNEQFF
TRBD2	NA	TRBV12-3/TRBV12-4	TRBJ2-1	TGTGCCAGCAGTTTGGCTGGGAGGGTATGGGATGAGCAGTTCTTC	CASSLAGRVWDEQFF
NA	NA	TRBV5-1	TRBJ2-3	TGCGCCAGCAGCCCGGTTTTTCCTGGTGCTAGCACAGATACGCAGTATTTT	CASSPVFPGASTDTQYF
NA	once	TRBV28	TRBJ2-3	TGTGCCAGCAGCCCCCCTGAGGGGCTTACGCAGTATTTT	CASSPPEGLTQYF
TRBD2	NA	TRBV6-6	TRBJ2-4	TGTGCCAGCAGCCCGAGTCCCAGCGGGGACATTCAGTACTTC	CASSPSPSGDIQYF
NA	NA	TRBV5-5	TRBJ1-2	TGTGCCAGCAGCTCGGTTTTTCGGGGGGGAAACTATGGCTACACCTTC	CASSSVFRGGNYGYTF